One sample yielded the 25 T cell receptor beta chains listed below, sequenced in a study of cytomegalovirus exposure and HLA in healthy donors. Primers: 60 Vbeta forward and 13 Jbeta reverse. Sequenced by immunoSEQ multiplex PCR; TCRdb stores in-frame clones only, minus some. The data show about 230,000 clones, around 80% seen once. Sequencing was done on a sample of PBMCs. The receptors originated from a woman between 55 and 75 years old in good health and CMV-seropositive.

This chain connects TRBV5-4 to TRBJ1-2; D is unresolved. This CDR3 region has 16 residues. Germline CDR1 is SGHNT and CDR2 is YYREEE (reference sequence). With 0 bases removed from V and 0 bases from J, the gap between germline ends came to 12 bases. The CDR3 DNA follows: TGTGCCAGCAGCTTGGTCTTTCCTCAGTCTAACTATGGCTACACCTTC. Its protein is CASSLVFPQSNYGYTF.

The chain joins TRBV9 to TRBJ2-5; 9 nucleotides align to TRBD2. V was pared by 4 bases and J by 5 bases, with 12 bases of the junction left unmatched. Germline CDR1 reads SGDLS; CDR2 reads YYNGEE. The CDR3 spans 16 residues. The CDR3 DNA follows: TGTGCCAGCAGCTCAGGGGAACTAGCGGGTTTGGAGACCCAGTACTTC. Amino acid sequence: CASSSGELAGLETQYF. The full variable domain, in which reference TRBV9 and TRBJ2-5 provide the parts outside the CDR3, is DSGVTQTPKHLITATGQRVTLRCSPRSGDLSVYWYQQSLDQGLQFLIQYYNGEERAKGNILERFSAQQFPDLHSELNLSSLELGDSALYFCASSSGELAGLETQYFGPGTRLLVL.

The gene calls are TRBV4-1 and TRBJ1-2; D call uncertain. The CDR3 totals 18 residues. Germline assignment: CDR1 MGHRA and CDR2 YSYEKL. Trimming left V 1 base short and J 2 bases short, with 20 bases between. CDR3 amino acids: CASSQGVAAPILNYGYTF. Here the CDR3 DNA reads TGCGCCAGCAGCCAAGGGGTGGCGGCACCAATACTAAACTATGGCTACACCTTC.

This clone was counted between two and nine times. The rearrangement links TRBV7-8 to TRBJ2-5, with 9 bases identical to TRBD1. V was clipped by 5 bases and J by 4 bases; unmatched bases: 5. Per germline, CDR1 SGHVS and CDR2 FQNEAQ. The CDR3 runs 14 residues. CDR3 residues: CASSTGTGRETQYF. Here the CDR3 DNA reads TGTGCCAGCAGCACCGGGACAGGGAGAGAGACCCAGTACTTC.

The chain carries TRBV27 and TRBJ2-7, with 8 bases matching TRBD1. V shed 6 bases, J shed 4 bases, and the junction held 2 bases outside the gene matches. This CDR3 comprises 12 residues. The germline V gene encodes CDR1 MNHEY and CDR2 SMNVEV (reference sequence). The DNA of the CDR3 is TGTGCCAGCAGCTGGACAGGGTACGAGCAGTACTTC. It translates to CASSWTGYEQYF.

This chain links TRBV4-3 with TRBJ2-7; D is unclear. The germline V gene has CDR1 LGHNA and CDR2 YSLEER. V lost 2 bases and J 2 bases, leaving 7 bases between the germline ends. This CDR3 is built from 13 residues. The CDR3 spells CASSQQVTYEQYF. The CDR3 DNA reads TGCGCCAGCAGCCAACAGGTTACCTACGAGCAGTACTTC.

The rearrangement joins TRBV19 to TRBJ2-2; 9 bases line up with TRBD1. Losses at the gene ends were 0 bases for V and 7 bases for J; bases not matched to a gene: 9. CDR1 is LNHDA and CDR2 is SQIVND in the germline V gene (reference sequence). The CDR3 has 17 residues. The CDR3 loop is CASSIDLGTGSVGELFF. The CDR3 DNA reads as TGTGCCAGTAGTATAGATCTCGGGACAGGGTCCGTCGGGGAGCTGTTTTTT.

The chain carries TRBV7-2 and TRBJ2-5; 10 nucleotides match TRBD1. The CDR3 has 14 amino acids. The trim removed 5 bases at V and 5 bases at J, leaving 5 bases unmatched. The germline gives CDR1 SGHTA, CDR2 FQGNSA. CDR3 nucleotide sequence: TGTGCCAGCAGCCGAGGACAGGGGGGCGAGACCCAGTACTTC. It specifies CASSRGQGGETQYF. Full variable domain (missing parts from reference TRBV7-2 and TRBJ2-5): GAGVSQSPSNKVTEKGKDVELRCDPISGHTALYWYRQSLGQGLEFLIYFQGNSAPDKSGLPSDRFSAERTGGSVSTLTIQRTQQEDSAVYLCASSRGQGGETQYFGPGTRLLVL.

The chain is built from TRBV30 and TRBJ1-1; no clear D. With 4 bases removed from V and 1 base from J, the gap between germline ends came to 13 bases. The CDR3 sequence is 14 residues long. The germline CDR1 and CDR2 sequences are GTSNPN and SVGIG (reference sequence). This CDR3 is CAWTRVTTNTEAFF. The CDR3 DNA sequence: TGTGCCTGGACGAGGGTGACTACGAACACTGAAGCTTTCTTT. Complete variable domain (other parts from reference TRBV30 and TRBJ1-1): SQTIHQWPATLVQPVGSPLSLECTVEGTSNPNLYWYRQAAGRGLQLLFYSVGIGQISSEVPQNLSASRPQDRQFILSSKKLLLSDSGFYLCAWTRVTTNTEAFFGQGTRLTVV.

This clone was observed a few times. The CDR3 sequence is CANPGTGLYGYTF. CDR3 in DNA: TGCGCCAACCCCGGGACAGGGCTCTATGGCTACACCTTC. This chain connects TRBV10-1 to TRBJ1-2; 9 bases are a match to TRBD1. This CDR3 is 13 amino acids long. V lost 10 bases, J lost 4 bases, and 7 bases stayed unmatched. Germline assignment: CDR1 WNHNN and CDR2 SYGVQD (reference sequence).

The chain combines TRBV7-9 with TRBJ2-3; D is perhaps TRBD2 (5 bases). V was clipped by 3 bases and J by 4 bases, with 14 bases between them. The germline V gene has CDR1 SEHNR and CDR2 FQNEAQ (reference sequence). The CDR3 contains 15 residues. CDR3 protein: CASSFLRAGADTQYF. The DNA of the CDR3 is TGTGCCAGCAGCTTTTTGCGGGCTGGGGCAGATACGCAGTATTTT.

The chain links TRBV9 to TRBJ1-4, with 8 bases identical to TRBD1. The CDR3 totals 15 residues. Per the germline V gene, CDR1 is SGDLS and CDR2 is YYNGEE. V was pared by 3 bases and J by 7 bases, with 8 bases of the junction left unmatched. The chain's CDR3 is CASSDRQGPLEKLFF. The CDR3 DNA reads TGTGCCAGCAGCGATCGACAGGGGCCCCTTGAAAAACTGTTTTTT.

The chain has TRBV11-2 and TRBJ1-2; 9 nucleotides match TRBD1. This CDR3 is 13 amino acids long. The germline V gene encodes CDR1 SGHAT and CDR2 FQNNGV. The trim removed 6 bases at V and 13 bases at J, leaving 12 bases unmatched. As DNA, the CDR3 is TGTGCCAGCAGAGGGACAGGGACTGGGAGCTGCACCTTC. Amino acid sequence: CASRGTGTGSCTF.

The chain couples TRBV5-1 to TRBJ2-1; 9 bases map to TRBD2. Trimming took 4 bases from V and 8 from J; bases not matched to a gene: 10. CDR1 is SGHRS, CDR2 YFSETQ, per germline. The CDR3 totals 15 residues. The CDR3 bases are TGCGCCAGCAGCCCTAGCGGGAACCCTTTGGATGAGCAGTTCTTC. Its protein is CASSPSGNPLDEQFF.

This clone was counted between two and nine times. J is TRBJ1-2 and V is TRBV18; 7 bases align to TRBD1. Germline CDR1 KGHSH, CDR2 LQKENI. This CDR3 has 11 residues. Trimming took 6 bases from V and 7 from J; bases not matched to a gene: 2. CDR3 region: CASSQGGGYTF. The CDR3, as DNA: TGTGCCAGCTCGCAGGGGGGTGGCTACACCTTC.

The chain has TRBV6-1 and TRBJ2-5; D is possibly TRBD2 (5 bases). This CDR3 has 13 amino acids. Germline lookup yields CDR1 MNHNS and CDR2 SASEGT. V gave up 4 bases and J gave up 5 bases, with 11 bases separating them. CDR3 bases: TGTGCCAGCAGTGGGACTGGGCGGGAGACCCAGTACTTC. Amino acid sequence: CASSGTGRETQYF.

CDR3 nucleotides: TGTGCCAGCAGTGGAGGGCGGGGGGCCTACGAGCAGTACTTC. Protein sequence: CASSGGRGAYEQYF. This rearrangement joins TRBV2 to TRBJ2-7; 8 positions match TRBD2. The CDR3 runs to 14 residues. Trimming removed 4 bases from V and 2 bases from J; junction bases left unmatched: 4. The germline gives CDR1 SNHLY, CDR2 FYNNEI.

The chain links TRBV5-1 to TRBJ1-1, with D possibly matching TRBD1 (6 bases). V lost 6 bases to trimming and J lost 0 bases, with 18 bases between them. The CDR3 sequence is 16 residues long. The germline V gene has CDR1 SGHRS and CDR2 YFSETQ. The CDR3 bases are TGCGCCAGCAAAGAGGGCAGGGGATTTATGAACACTGAAGCTTTCTTT. It is translated as CASKEGRGFMNTEAFF. Based on the CDR3 plus reference TRBV5-1 and TRBJ1-1, the full variable domain is KAGVTQTPRYLIKTRGQQVTLSCSPISGHRSVSWYQQTPGQGLQFLFEYFSETQRNKGNFPGRFSGRQFSNSRSEMNVSTLELGDSALYLCASKEGRGFMNTEAFFGQGTRLTVV.

V usage is TRBV18 and J usage is TRBJ2-1; 7 nucleotides agree with TRBD1. V lost 7 bases to trimming and J lost 9 bases; unmatched junction nucleotides: 12. Germline V lookup: CDR1 KGHSH, CDR2 LQKENI. The CDR3 is 14 amino acids. In DNA, the CDR3 is TGTGCCAGCTTAGACGGCAGGGGGAGCAGTGAGCAGTTCTTC. This encodes CASLDGRGSSEQFF.

This chain uses TRBV5-1 with TRBJ1-3; the match to TRBD1 covers 7 bases. The germline V gene encodes CDR1 SGHRS and CDR2 YFSETQ. This CDR3 spans 14 amino acids. Losses at the gene ends were 4 bases for V and 1 base for J; bases not matched to a gene: 2. The CDR3 DNA reads TGCGCCAGCAGCCCGACAGGGTCTGGAAACACCATATATTTT. This gives the protein CASSPTGSGNTIYF.

The chain carries TRBV14 and TRBJ2-1; D is possibly TRBD2 (6 bases). Between the trimmed V and J ends, which lost 4 bases and 7 bases, there was a span of 23 bases. Per the germline V gene, CDR1 is SGHDN and CDR2 is FVKESK. This CDR3 comprises 17 residues. The CDR3 DNA follows: TGTGCCAGCAGCCTTATAGAGGCGAGCGGGCAATCGAATGAGCAGTTCTTC. Translating gives CASSLIEASGQSNEQFF.

CDR3 bases: TGCGCCAGCAGCCCCGGGCTAGCGGGGGCTCAGACCGGGGAGCTGTTTTTT. Translated: CASSPGLAGAQTGELFF. The chain uses TRBV5-1 and TRBJ2-2, with 10 bases fitting TRBD2. J lost 5 bases, V lost 4 bases, and 11 bases had no gene match. Germline V gives CDR1 SGHRS, CDR2 YFSETQ. The CDR3 consists of 17 residues. Complete variable domain (other parts from reference TRBV5-1 and TRBJ2-2): KAGVTQTPRYLIKTRGQQVTLSCSPISGHRSVSWYQQTPGQGLQFLFEYFSETQRNKGNFPGRFSGRQFSNSRSEMNVSTLELGDSALYLCASSPGLAGAQTGELFFGEGSRLTVL.

The V and J genes are TRBV5-6 and TRBJ2-2; a weak D match, TRBD1 (7 bases). The germline CDR1 and CDR2 sequences are SGHDT and YYEEEE. Trimming removed 4 bases from V and 4 bases from J, with 14 bases in between. The CDR3 runs to 15 residues. The chain's CDR3 is CASSNRGLVTGELFF. DNA of the CDR3: TGTGCCAGCAGCAACAGGGGACTCGTCACCGGGGAGCTGTTTTTT.

The rearrangement uses TRBV27 and TRBJ1-2, with D tentatively TRBD1 (5 bases). V was shortened by 0 bases and J by 1 base, with 12 bases between the two germline ends. CDR3 size: 16 residues. Germline V gives CDR1 MNHEY, CDR2 SMNVEV (reference sequence). The CDR3 spells CASSLSWGGLNYGYTF. The CDR3 coding sequence is TGTGCCAGCAGTTTATCGTGGGGCGGCCTTAACTATGGCTACACCTTC.

The J gene is TRBJ1-4, the V gene TRBV6-5; D uncertain. The CDR3 is 14 residues long. V lost 5 bases, J lost 8 bases, and 15 bases lay in between. CDR1 is MNHEY and CDR2 is SVGAGI in the germline V gene. In nucleotides, the CDR3 is TGTGCCAGCAGTACTAACCGTCTCCTGGAAAAACTGTTTTTT. Translated, it gives CASSTNRLLEKLFF.